This TCR beta chain was sequenced during a study of cytomegalovirus exposure and HLA in healthy donors. PCR used 60 Vbeta primers and 13 Jbeta primers. Produced via immunoSEQ multiplex PCR; TCRdb's table is partial and in-frame only. The profile covers 84,000 or so clones, with over 75% appearing a single time and 13% taken by the ten largest. Whole-study findings and limits: Cytomegalovirus association was assigned to about 150 TCR beta chains. Some highly shared sequence variants likely arose as a pipeline artifact. Prior analysis indicated that the majority of TCR beta V segments exhibited productivity approximately 87% or approximately 30% of the time. A later analysis reportedly identified an Asian-associated ancestry cluster as carrying fewer N-insertions than the 666-donor mean.

A note on this clone: The antigen remains unidentified.

The TCR sequence derives from a human donor in good health. Sequencing was carried out using PBMCs.

CDR3 amino acids: CASSYSHTSNTEAFF. As DNA, the CDR3 is TGTGCCAGCAGTTACTCCCACACCTCGAACACTGAAGCTTTCTTT. V usage is TRBV6-5 and J usage is TRBJ1-1; D gene uncertain. With 0 bases removed from V and 1 base from J, the gap between germline ends came to 9 bases. Germline V gives CDR1 MNHEY, CDR2 SVGAGI. The CDR3 loop spans 15 amino acids.